A single sample gave rise to the 25 T cell receptor beta chains below, sequenced in a study of T-cell memory formation after mild COVID-19. TCRdb independently ran MiXCR on the 5' RACE reads; one entry per CDR3 protein. Of about 210,000 distinct CDR3 sequences listed, roughly a tenth are singletons. The sample was PBMCs or a T cell subset sorted from them (not recorded which). The receptors shown here come from a man in his late teens or twenties who had mild COVID-19 (a few samples of this study predate the infection). Cell type and time point are not known.

There are a few counts of this clonotype. The CDR3 bases are TGTGCCAGCAGCGGGGGGATGTCGACGAACCGGGGCTACACCTTC. Its protein product is CASSGGMSTNRGYTF. J is TRBJ1-2 and V is TRBV6-1; tentatively, D is TRBD1 (5 bases). Trimming removed 6 bases at V and 8 bases at J, with 22 bases between. The CDR3 is made up of 15 amino acids. CDR1 and CDR2 from the germline V gene are MNHNS and SASEGT.

This chain joins TRBV7-2 and TRBJ1-5; 11 bases map to TRBD1. The CDR3 length is 18 residues. Germline V gene data show CDR1 as SGHTA and CDR2 as FQGNSA. V lost 5 bases and J lost 0; bases outside the gene matches: 9. The CDR3 protein is CASSRGTGGRYSNQPQHF. DNA for the CDR3: TGTGCCAGCAGCCGTGGGACAGGGGGACGCTATAGCAATCAGCCCCAGCATTTT.

This clonotype showed up just a few times. The chain recombines TRBV7-8 with TRBJ2-1; 14 nucleotides agree with TRBD2. The CDR3 extends over 16 amino acids. With V trimmed by 3 bases and J by 7 bases, 5 bases remained unmatched. Germline V gene data show CDR1 as SGHVS and CDR2 as FQNEAQ. CDR3 DNA sequence: TGTGCCAGCAGCTTGATTGGGACTAGCGGGGGAAATGAGCAGTTCTTC. It is translated as CASSLIGTSGGNEQFF.

This clonotype was counted at least ten times. The genes are TRBV5-1 and TRBJ2-5, with 7 bases fitting TRBD2. J was trimmed by 2 bases and V by 4 bases; bases with no gene match: 5. Looked up from germline, CDR1 is SGHRS and CDR2 is YFSETQ. The CDR3 runs 14 residues. DNA of the CDR3: TGCGCCAGCAGCCGGGACGGGAGGCAAGAGACCCAGTACTTC. Protein sequence: CASSRDGRQETQYF.

This clonotype was seen only a few times. V usage is TRBV20-1 and J usage is TRBJ2-5; 13 positions agree with TRBD2. The germline V gene encodes CDR1 DFQATT and CDR2 SNEGSKA (reference sequence). V was pared by 6 bases and J by 3 bases, with 7 bases of the junction left unmatched. This CDR3 has 15 residues. The CDR3 loop is CSARLAGGLEETQYF. The CDR3, as DNA: TGCAGTGCAAGACTAGCGGGGGGCCTTGAAGAGACCCAGTACTTC.

In this sample, this clonotype turned up a few times. The chain joins TRBV19 to TRBJ1-2, with D uncertain. The V and J ends lost 5 bases and 4 bases respectively, with 23 bases between them. From germline, CDR1 is LNHDA and CDR2 SQIVND (reference sequence). The CDR3 sequence is 17 residues long. The DNA of the CDR3 is TGTGCCAGTAGTCTTCAGGTAGCTCAACGAACGAGCTATGGCTACACCTTC. Translated, it gives CASSLQVAQRTSYGYTF.

This clonotype was observed a few times. In DNA form, the CDR3 reads TGTGCCAGCAGCGTAATTGGGGTCTCCGGGGAGCTGTTTTTT. Its protein is CASSVIGVSGELFF. The rearrangement uses TRBV9 and TRBJ2-2; D unresolved. The CDR3 length is 14 residues. From germline, CDR1 is SGDLS and CDR2 YYNGEE. Trimming took off 1 base at V and 6 bases at J, with 10 bases between the two ends.

This clonotype was seen repeatedly, ten times or more. V is TRBV5-1 and J is TRBJ2-3; TRBD2 agrees at 8 bases. J was trimmed by 6 bases and V by 0 bases; bases with no gene match: 9. Germline CDR1 and CDR2: SGHRS and YFSETQ. This CDR3 contains 16 residues. CDR3 loop: CASSLGVSGEADTQYF. CDR3 bases: TGCGCCAGCAGCTTGGGAGTTAGCGGGGAGGCCGATACGCAGTATTTT.

This sequence joins TRBV10-3 and TRBJ2-3; D is ambiguous. The CDR3 totals 15 residues. Germline CDR1 is ENHRY and CDR2 is SYGVKD. V lost 3 bases and J 6 bases, leaving 16 bases between the germline ends. As DNA, the CDR3 is TGTGCCATCAGTGAATATGGACCAAACCGGGATACGCAGTATTTT. Its translation: CAISEYGPNRDTQYF.

This clonotype has more than one count but fewer than ten. The chain uses TRBV4-2 and TRBJ2-5; a possible D gene is TRBD2 (6 bases). V lost 0 bases and J lost 5, with 22 bases in between. CDR1 is LGHNA and CDR2 is YNFKEQ in the germline V gene. The CDR3 totals 18 residues. The CDR3 DNA sequence: TGTGCCAGCAGCCAAGATTCGAGAGTAGCGGACCGACGGGAGACCCAGTACTTC. Protein sequence: CASSQDSRVADRRETQYF.

V usage is TRBV11-1 and J usage is TRBJ2-5; D is unclear. The CDR3 is 12 residues long. From germline, CDR1 is SGHAT and CDR2 FQDESV (reference sequence). Between the trimmed V and J ends, which lost 0 bases and 7 bases, there was a span of 6 bases. The CDR3 nucleotides read TGTGCCAGCAGCTTAGCGCTTGGGACCCAGTACTTC. Protein: CASSLALGTQYF.

This clonotype was counted ten times or more. V is TRBV7-2 and J is TRBJ2-1; 8 nucleotides agree with TRBD2. Germline CDR1 is SGHTA and CDR2 is FQGNSA. V was pared by 2 bases and J by 4 bases, with 4 bases of the junction left unmatched. CDR3 size: 15 residues. CDR3 bases: TGTGCCAGCAGCTTACAAGCGGGGGAATACAATGAGCAGTTCTTC. It yields the protein CASSLQAGEYNEQFF.

This clonotype occurred a few times. J is TRBJ2-4 and V is TRBV4-1; 8 bases agree with TRBD2. Germline V gene data show CDR1 as MGHRA and CDR2 as YSYEKL. The CDR3 is 17 residues long. The junction had 7 bases not matched to a gene; V was cut back by 1 base and J by 2 bases. CDR3 DNA sequence: TGCGCCAGCAGCCAAGCGCCCGGGGGGGCTCCCAAAAACATTCAGTACTTC. This codes for CASSQAPGGAPKNIQYF.

This clonotype turned up a few times. V usage is TRBV4-3 and J usage is TRBJ2-5, with D perhaps TRBD1 or TRBD2 (7 bases each). The CDR3 runs to 15 residues. V lost 0 bases and J lost 7, with 15 bases in between. The V gene's germline CDR1 is LGHNA and CDR2 YSLEER. Here the CDR3 DNA reads TGCGCCAGCAGCCAAGATCTGGGACAGCGGGGGACCCAGTACTTC. This translates into CASSQDLGQRGTQYF.

This clonotype appeared many times. V usage is TRBV7-9 and J usage is TRBJ2-7; tentative D call: TRBD1 (5 bases). This CDR3 is 14 amino acids long. Germline-derived CDR1 and CDR2 are SEHNR and FQNEAQ (reference sequence). The ends were cut back, 5 bases at V and 3 bases at J, with 14 bases in the middle. Here the CDR3 DNA reads TGTGCCAGCAGCCGCCGGCAGGACATCTACGAGCAGTACTTC. Protein sequence: CASSRRQDIYEQYF.

The V call is TRBV5-6, the J call TRBJ2-7, with 7 bases that match TRBD1. The CDR3 is made up of 14 amino acids. J lost 7 bases, V lost 0 bases, and 7 bases had no gene match. Germline V gene lookup returns CDR1 SGHDT and CDR2 YYEEEE. CDR3 amino acids: CASSLEGTTGEQYF. The CDR3 nucleotides read TGTGCCAGCAGCTTGGAGGGGACGACAGGGGAGCAGTACTTC.

The rearrangement links TRBV15 to TRBJ1-5; D ambiguous. There are 15 residues in the CDR3. V was shortened by 4 bases and J by 6 bases, with 16 bases between the two germline ends. Germline V gene sequence: CDR1 LNHNV, CDR2 YYDKDF (reference sequence). DNA for the CDR3: TGTGCCACCAGCAAGGTAGGAGGGAACCGTCAGCCCCAGCATTTT. Encoded protein: CATSKVGGNRQPQHF.

The table lists this clonotype with a few counts. The chain recombines TRBV28 with TRBJ2-1; unclear D gene. Germline V CDR1 and CDR2: MDHEN, SYDVKM. Trimming removed 5 bases at V and 5 bases at J, with 16 bases between. The CDR3 length is 15 residues. CDR3 loop: CASSPNRAVHNEQFF. CDR3 DNA: TGTGCCAGCAGTCCCAACCGGGCGGTTCACAATGAGCAGTTCTTC.

The V gene is TRBV5-1, the J gene TRBJ2-3; 11 bases line up with TRBD2. The CDR3 contains 15 residues. The germline CDR1 and CDR2 sequences are SGHRS and YFSETQ. Trimming removed 5 bases from V and 3 bases from J; junction bases left unmatched: 5. CDR3 residues: CASRPGLAVTDTQYF. The CDR3 nucleotides read TGCGCCAGCAGGCCGGGACTAGCGGTGACAGATACGCAGTATTTT.

The chain is built from TRBV20-1 and TRBJ2-7; the D gene is possibly TRBD1 (5 bases). The CDR3 sequence is 16 residues long. In germline, CDR1 is DFQATT, CDR2 SNEGSKA (reference sequence). V gave up 6 bases and J gave up 2 bases, with 23 bases separating them. In nucleotides, the CDR3 is TGCAGTGCGGGCGGTGGGGCCAGATCGGGCACCTACGAGCAGTACGTC. Its translation is CSAGGGARSGTYEQYV.

The sample holds many counts of this clonotype. The genes are TRBV7-2 and TRBJ2-3; D not certain. Between the trimmed V and J ends, which lost 5 bases and 2 bases, there was a span of 5 bases. The CDR3 sequence is 12 residues long. CDR1 is SGHTA, CDR2 FQGNSA, per germline. The CDR3 is CASSLYTDTQYF. The CDR3 DNA reads TGTGCCAGCAGCCTCTACACAGATACGCAGTATTTT.

The V call is TRBV7-9, the J call TRBJ2-2; possible D gene TRBD2, 6 bases. Germline-derived CDR1 and CDR2 are SEHNR and FQNEAQ (reference sequence). The CDR3 is made up of 16 amino acids. Trimming took 0 bases from V and 3 from J, leaving 11 bases between them. CDR3 in DNA: TGTGCCAGCAGCTTAGCTAGCGGAGCATACACCGGGGAGCTGTTTTTT. This codes for CASSLASGAYTGELFF.

This rearrangement joins TRBV6-2 or TRBV6-3 to TRBJ1-2; perhaps TRBD1 as D (6 bases). CDR1 is MNHEY and CDR2 is SVGEGT in the germline V gene. V was shortened by 1 base and J by 5 bases, with 11 bases between the two germline ends. This CDR3 has 14 amino acids. Here the CDR3 reads CASSYLTGTYGYTF. In nucleotides, the CDR3 is TGTGCCAGCAGTTACTTGACAGGAACATATGGCTACACCTTC.

The chain links TRBV24-1 to TRBJ1-2, with D possibly TRBD1 on 6 matching bases. The germline gives CDR1 KGHDR, CDR2 SFDVKD. This CDR3 is built from 11 residues. V lost 10 bases and J 6 bases, leaving 11 bases between the germline ends. The CDR3 sequence is CATAGEDGYTF. The CDR3 DNA reads TGTGCCACGGCAGGGGAAGATGGCTACACCTTC.

This clonotype was counted a few times. The rearrangement links TRBV7-9 to TRBJ2-2, with D perhaps matching TRBD2 (5 bases). Trimming removed 4 bases from V and 6 bases from J, with 12 bases in between. CDR1 SEHNR and CDR2 FQNEAQ come from the germline V gene (reference sequence). The CDR3 totals 14 residues. CDR3 nucleotides: TGTGCCAGCAGCTCGATGCCGGGGTCCGGGGAGCTGTTTTTT. Protein sequence: CASSSMPGSGELFF.